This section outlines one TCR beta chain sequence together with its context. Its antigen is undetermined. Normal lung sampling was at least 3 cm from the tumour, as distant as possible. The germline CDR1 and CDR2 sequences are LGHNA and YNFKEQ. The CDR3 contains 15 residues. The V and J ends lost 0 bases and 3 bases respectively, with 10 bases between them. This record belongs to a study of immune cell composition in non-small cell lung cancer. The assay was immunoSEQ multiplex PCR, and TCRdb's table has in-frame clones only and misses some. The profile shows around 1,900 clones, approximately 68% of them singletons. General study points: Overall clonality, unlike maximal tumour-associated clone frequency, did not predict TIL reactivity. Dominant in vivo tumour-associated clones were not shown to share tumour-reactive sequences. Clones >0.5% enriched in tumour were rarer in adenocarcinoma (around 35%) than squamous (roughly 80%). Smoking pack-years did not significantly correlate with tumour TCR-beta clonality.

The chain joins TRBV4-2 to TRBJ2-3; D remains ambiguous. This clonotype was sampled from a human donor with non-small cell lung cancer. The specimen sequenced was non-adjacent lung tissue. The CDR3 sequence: CASSQDAPRTDTQYF. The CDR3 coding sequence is TGTGCCAGCAGCCAAGATGCGCCCAGGACAGATACGCAGTATTTT.